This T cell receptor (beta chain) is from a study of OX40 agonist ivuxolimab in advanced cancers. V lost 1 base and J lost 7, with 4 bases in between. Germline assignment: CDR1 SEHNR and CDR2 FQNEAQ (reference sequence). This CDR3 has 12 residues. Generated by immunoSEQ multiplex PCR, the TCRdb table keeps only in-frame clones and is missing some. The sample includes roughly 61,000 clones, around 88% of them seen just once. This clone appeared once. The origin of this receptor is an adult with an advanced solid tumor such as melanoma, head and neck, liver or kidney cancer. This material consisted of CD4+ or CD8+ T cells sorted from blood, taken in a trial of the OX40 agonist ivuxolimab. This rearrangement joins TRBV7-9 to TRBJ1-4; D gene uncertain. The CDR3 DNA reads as TGTGCCAGCAGCTTAGGCGGTGAAAAACTGTTTTTT. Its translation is CASSLGGEKLFF. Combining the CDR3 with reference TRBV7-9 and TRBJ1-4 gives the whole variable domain DTGVSQNPRHKITKRGQNVTFRCDPISEHNRLYWYRQTLGQGPEFLTYFQNEAQLEKSRLLSDRFSAERPKGSFSTLEIQRTEQGDSAMYLCASSLGGEKLFFGSGTQLSVL.